One and the same sample provided the 20 T cell receptor beta chains below, sequenced in a study of T cells after yellow fever vaccination. MiXCR, applied by TCRdb to the 5' RACE reads, yields one record per CDR3 protein. The table has some 260,000 distinct CDR3 sequences, 5.2% seen once. This sample comprised CD4+ T cells sorted from PBMCs, obtained on the day of the yellow fever booster vaccination. These receptors were obtained from a man between 18 and 29 years old who received the YFV17D yellow fever vaccine.

In its sample, this clonotype was seen a few times. This sequence joins TRBV4-3 and TRBJ2-5, with 12 bases fitting TRBD2. Looked up from germline, CDR1 is LGHNA and CDR2 is YSLEER. The CDR3 runs to 18 residues. V was pared by 5 bases and J by 0 bases, with 10 bases of the junction left unmatched. Here the CDR3 reads CASSKGATSGGYQETQYF. In nucleotides, the CDR3 is TGCGCCAGCAGCAAAGGGGCCACTAGCGGGGGGTACCAAGAGACCCAGTACTTC.

This clonotype showed up just a few times. This rearrangement joins TRBV6-5 to TRBJ1-1; 7 bases match TRBD1. CDR1 and CDR2 from the germline V gene are MNHEY and SVGAGI. Trimming cost V 5 bases and J 2 bases; bases outside gene matches: 8. CDR3 size: 15 residues. CDR3: CASSRNGDSNTEAFF. The DNA of the CDR3 is TGTGCCAGCAGTAGGAATGGGGACAGCAACACTGAAGCTTTCTTT.

This clonotype has a count of ten or more. The chain couples TRBV28 to TRBJ1-1; possible D gene TRBD1, 5 bases. The CDR3 extends over 15 amino acids. Germline assignment: CDR1 MDHEN and CDR2 SYDVKM. V was pared by 4 bases and J by 3 bases, with 15 bases between. In DNA, the CDR3 is TGTGCCAGCAGTTCCGCGGCCCAGGGAGACACTGAAGCTTTCTTT. Translated, it gives CASSSAAQGDTEAFF.

The chain joins TRBV5-1 to TRBJ2-5; perhaps TRBD2 as D (6 bases). V lost 3 bases and J 4 bases, leaving 19 bases between the germline ends. This CDR3 is built from 16 residues. Germline-derived CDR1 and CDR2 are SGHRS and YFSETQ. The DNA for the CDR3 is TGCGCCAGCAGCTCTGGGGCCGGTGGGGGGAGAGAGACCCAGTACTTC. Its protein product is CASSSGAGGGRETQYF.

This clonotype showed up many times. The rearrangement links TRBV6-5 to TRBJ1-3; D gene ambiguous. Germline CDR1 reads MNHEY; CDR2 reads SVGAGI. Trimming stripped 6 bases from V and 4 bases from J, with 7 bases between. This CDR3 has 12 amino acids. CDR3 loop: CASSPAGNTIYF. DNA for the CDR3: TGTGCCAGCAGCCCAGCCGGAAACACCATATATTTT.

This clonotype showed up many times. The V call is TRBV4-3, the J call TRBJ1-3; D might be TRBD1 (6 bases). The germline V and J ends were trimmed by 0 bases and 3 bases, with 15 bases remaining between them. This CDR3 has 17 amino acids. Germline CDR1 reads LGHNA; CDR2 reads YSLEER. CDR3 protein: CASSQEFQGLGGNTIYF. The CDR3 DNA sequence: TGCGCCAGCAGCCAAGAGTTCCAGGGGCTAGGTGGAAACACCATATATTTT.

J is TRBJ1-1 and V is TRBV20-1; 7 bases are a match to TRBD1. Germline CDR1 DFQATT, CDR2 SNEGSKA (reference sequence). CDR3 size: 13 residues. J lost 0 bases, V lost 6 bases, and 4 bases had no gene match. The CDR3 sequence: CSAGDSMNTEAFF. CDR3 in DNA: TGCAGTGCAGGGGACAGTATGAACACTGAAGCTTTCTTT.

Ten or more counts support this clonotype. The chain combines TRBV4-1 with TRBJ2-2; a weak D match, TRBD1 (5 bases). Per the germline V gene, CDR1 is MGHRA and CDR2 is YSYEKL. There are 16 residues in the CDR3. Trimming took 7 bases from V and 6 from J, leaving 21 bases between them. The CDR3 coding sequence is TGCGCCAGCACCCTGTTGGGGCAGGGTAACGCCGGGGAGCTGTTTTTT. The encoded protein is CASTLLGQGNAGELFF.

In its sample, this clonotype was seen many times. CDR3 in amino acids: CASSSNSVETQYF. The CDR3 DNA sequence: TGTGCCAGCAGTTCAAATAGCGTGGAGACCCAGTACTTC. V is TRBV12-3 or TRBV12-4 and J is TRBJ2-5, with a weak D call TRBD2 (5 bases). V was trimmed by 4 bases and J by 5 bases, leaving 11 bases between them. The CDR3 spans 13 residues.

In its sample, this clonotype was seen many times. This chain joins TRBV10-3 and TRBJ1-1, with D unclear. Germline V lookup: CDR1 ENHRY, CDR2 SYGVKD. V was trimmed by 7 bases and J by 3 bases, leaving 12 bases between them. The CDR3 covers 13 residues. CDR3 in DNA: TGTGCCATCAACCCCGACGGATACACTGAAGCTTTCTTT. Amino acid sequence: CAINPDGYTEAFF.

V usage is TRBV5-6 and J usage is TRBJ2-7; TRBD1 is a possible D gene (6 bases). The CDR3 runs to 13 residues. From germline, CDR1 is SGHDT and CDR2 YYEEEE. The germline V and J ends were trimmed by 7 bases and 6 bases, with 17 bases remaining between them. CDR3 nucleotides: TGTGCCAGCGGAAACACAGGGCGTAGCGAGCAGTACTTC. This gives the protein CASGNTGRSEQYF.

The chain has TRBV20-1 and TRBJ2-3, with a weak D call TRBD1 (5 bases). Deletions cut 3 bases from V and 9 bases from J, with 10 bases between. The germline gives CDR1 DFQATT, CDR2 SNEGSKA (reference sequence). The CDR3 runs 11 residues. Here the CDR3 DNA reads TGCAGTGCTAGCGCATGGGGCACGCAGTATTTT. Amino acid sequence: CSASAWGTQYF.

Only a few counts were recorded for this clonotype. The V gene is TRBV3-1, the J gene TRBJ2-1; 10 bases align to TRBD2. V was clipped by 0 bases and J by 5 bases; unmatched bases: 1. The CDR3 has 15 amino acids. The V gene's germline CDR1 is LGHDT and CDR2 YNNKEL (reference sequence). The chain's CDR3 is CASSQELAGHNEQFF. DNA of the CDR3: TGTGCCAGCAGCCAAGAACTAGCGGGGCACAATGAGCAGTTCTTC.

The chain is built from TRBV19 and TRBJ1-5; TRBD1 agrees at 10 bases. Germline V CDR1 and CDR2: LNHDA, SQIVND (reference sequence). This CDR3 spans 14 amino acids. The V gene end was trimmed by 8 bases and the J gene end by 6 bases; junction bases not matched to a gene: 7. The CDR3 sequence is CASGGGQGTQPQHF. CDR3 coding DNA: TGTGCCAGTGGAGGGGGACAGGGGACTCAGCCCCAGCATTTT. Full variable domain (remainder filled in from reference TRBV19 and TRBJ1-5): DGGITQSPKYLFRKEGQNVTLSCEQNLNHDAMYWYRQDPGQGLRLIYYSQIVNDFQKGDIAEGYSVSREKKESFPLTVTSAQKNPTAFYLCASGGGQGTQPQHFGDGTRLSIL.

V usage is TRBV20-1 and J usage is TRBJ2-5, with TRBD2 as a possible D gene (5 bases). The CDR3 totals 12 residues. Trimming took off 0 bases at V and 6 bases at J, with 8 bases between the two ends. Germline CDR1 reads DFQATT; CDR2 reads SNEGSKA (reference sequence). CDR3 sequence reads: CSAREGGQTQYF. CDR3 coding DNA: TGCAGTGCTAGAGAAGGAGGCCAGACCCAGTACTTC.

This clonotype appeared a few times. The V and J genes are TRBV19 and TRBJ1-2; a weak D match, TRBD1 (6 bases). V shed 6 bases and J shed 6 bases, with 20 bases lying between them. Germline V gene lookup returns CDR1 LNHDA and CDR2 SQIVND (reference sequence). The CDR3 is 15 residues long. The CDR3 protein is CASSDPSTGANGYTF. The CDR3 nucleotides are TGTGCCAGTAGCGATCCCTCGACGGGGGCGAATGGCTACACCTTC.

The chain joins TRBV20-1 to TRBJ1-5; 9 bases are a match to TRBD1. V lost 6 bases to trimming and J lost 5 bases; unmatched junction nucleotides: 5. Germline values: CDR1 DFQATT, CDR2 SNEGSKA (reference sequence). The CDR3 covers 13 residues. The CDR3 nucleotides read TGCAGTGCCACGGGGACAGGGCATCAGCCCCAGCATTTT. Its protein product is CSATGTGHQPQHF.

This clonotype was seen a few times. The chain couples TRBV7-9 to TRBJ1-2, with D perhaps TRBD1 (5 bases). The CDR3 is 13 amino acids. Germline V lookup: CDR1 SEHNR, CDR2 FQNEAQ (reference sequence). Trimming pared 2 bases from V and 7 bases from J, leaving 11 bases between. The CDR3 bases are TGTGCCAGCAGCTTACAGGGATCTACTGGCTACACCTTC. Encoded protein: CASSLQGSTGYTF. The full variable domain, in which reference TRBV7-9 and TRBJ1-2 provide the parts outside the CDR3, is DTGVSQNPRHKITKRGQNVTFRCDPISEHNRLYWYRQTLGQGPEFLTYFQNEAQLEKSRLLSDRFSAERPKGSFSTLEIQRTEQGDSAMYLCASSLQGSTGYTFGSGTRLTVV.

This clonotype has ten or more counts. The chain links TRBV5-4 to TRBJ2-3; 8 bases are a match to TRBD2. Germline CDR1 SGHNT, CDR2 YYREEE (reference sequence). The CDR3 covers 13 residues. V trimming: 0 bases; J trimming: 11 bases; junction bases outside the gene matches: 5. In DNA, the CDR3 is TGTGCCAGCAGCTTGGCCTCCAGCGGGGGGCAGTATTTT. Its protein product is CASSLASSGGQYF.

This clonotype was counted a single time. The chain uses TRBV6-2 or TRBV6-3 and TRBJ2-3, with D hard to call. V lost 11 bases and J lost 0, with 12 bases in between. Germline assignment: CDR1 MNHEY and CDR2 SVGEGT. This CDR3 is 13 amino acids long. The CDR3 sequence is CAGWTGSTDTQYF. The CDR3 nucleotides are TGTGCCGGATGGACGGGTAGCACAGATACGCAGTATTTT.